Given below is one T cell receptor beta chain in context. This study enrolled people aged roughly 18 to 89 from about two dozen US geographic areas. Clinical history reported by participants formed the basis on which cohorts were assigned. Per the original methods: Using reference gene primer amplification, nucleated cell counts were estimated. The protocol was immunoSEQ multiplex PCR, while the TCRdb copy is restricted to in-frame clones and leaves out a portion. Clone size and the V and J calls come from that table; the DNA yielded D and trimming. The data show about 240,000 clones, around 89% seen once. These data belong to a study of blood T cell repertoires in COVID-19. About the study: Sites across the United States, Italy and Spain contributed samples from acute and convalescent COVID-19.

The sequenced sample was PBMCs or T cells enriched from blood (not recorded which). This clonotype was sampled from a woman between 25 and 40 years old who had recovered from COVID-19.

The CDR3 loop is CASSSDWSNQPQHF. The CDR3 nucleotides are TGTGCCAGCAGCTCAGATTGGAGCAATCAGCCCCAGCATTTT. The chain links TRBV7-9 to TRBJ1-5; D is unclear. Germline V gene sequence: CDR1 SEHNR, CDR2 FQNEAQ (reference sequence). CDR3 size: 14 residues. The V gene lost 4 bases and the J gene lost 1 base, with 8 bases spanning the gap.